A single sample is the source of the 4 T cell receptor beta chains below, sequenced in a study of cytomegalovirus exposure and HLA in healthy donors. PCR involved 60 Vbeta and 13 Jbeta primers. Sequencing was performed with immunoSEQ multiplex PCR; in TCRdb, only in-frame clones are kept and a portion is missing. In the table there are under 150,000 clones, about 78% of which are singletons. The sample comprised PBMCs. These TCRs come from a woman in her 30s in good health and CMV-seropositive.

This rearrangement joins TRBV2 to TRBJ2-1; D remains ambiguous. V was pared by 3 bases and J by 0 bases, with 9 bases between. The CDR3 is 15 amino acids. Germline CDR1 and CDR2: SNHLY and FYNNEI. The DNA of the CDR3 is TGTGCCAGCAGTGATTTGAAGAGCTCCTACAATGAGCAGTTCTTC. It encodes CASSDLKSSYNEQFF.

The V and J genes are TRBV6-5 and TRBJ2-7; the match to TRBD2 covers 7 bases. The CDR3 contains 15 residues. With V trimmed by 2 bases and J by 0 bases, 4 bases remained unmatched. The germline gives CDR1 MNHEY, CDR2 SVGAGI. The CDR3 protein is CASSYGTTSSYEQYF. CDR3 coding DNA: TGTGCCAGCAGTTACGGGACTACAAGCTCCTACGAGCAGTACTTC.

The chain has TRBV28 and TRBJ2-7; 8 bases fit TRBD2. V gave up 5 bases and J gave up 0 bases; unmatched junction bases: 12. Germline CDR1 MDHEN, CDR2 SYDVKM. The CDR3 covers 17 residues. Here the CDR3 reads CASSPTGQTSASYEQYF. The CDR3 region has the DNA TGTGCCAGCAGTCCCACAGGACAGACTAGCGCCTCCTACGAGCAGTACTTC. The entire variable domain, with the rest obtained from reference TRBV28 and TRBJ2-7, is as follows: DVKVTQSSRYLVKRTGEKVFLECVQDMDHENMFWYRQDPGLGLRLIYFSYDVKMKEKGDIPEGYSVSREKKERFSLILESASTNQTSMYLCASSPTGQTSASYEQYFGPGTRLTVT.

The J gene is TRBJ2-1, the V gene TRBV5-8, with a weak D call TRBD2 (5 bases). Germline CDR1 is SGHTS and CDR2 is YDEGEE. The V end lost 5 bases, the J end lost 8 bases, and 8 bases lay between the germline ends. This CDR3 has 11 residues. This chain's CDR3 is CASRSRDEQFF. As DNA, the CDR3 is TGTGCCAGCAGGTCGAGGGATGAGCAGTTCTTC.